This T cell receptor beta chain was sequenced in a study of shared clonotypes between healthy human individuals. For the study at large: Two women and a few men aged 18 to 49 served as donors. Findings and limits, study-wide: In this cohort, only blood was sampled, and tissue repertoires likely differ.

In regard to this clone: What it binds is not known.

Splitting of each subset's genomic DNA was done evenly across several immunoSEQ plates. TCRdb keeps only in-frame clones here, not all; method: immunoSEQ multiplex PCR. The sample includes a few hundred thousand clones, more than 60% seen only once; the top ten take under 11%. Each donor was a Caucasian adult residing in Nashville, Tennessee. CDR3 length equals 16 residues. Deletions cut 5 bases from V and 0 bases from J, with 15 bases between. Germline CDR1 is SGHTA and CDR2 is FQGTGA. This chain links TRBV7-3 with TRBJ2-3; D perhaps matches TRBD2 (5 bases). The TCR comes from a man aged 30 to 39 in good health. Sequencing used memory CD4+ T cells sorted from blood. Regarding subset: CD45RA-negative fraction. The CDR3 region is CASSPGSSPSTDTQYF. The CDR3 DNA sequence: TGTGCCAGCAGCCCAGGTTCTAGCCCTAGCACAGATACGCAGTATTTT. Based on the CDR3 plus reference TRBV7-3 and TRBJ2-3, the full variable domain is GAGVSQTPSNKVTEKGKYVELRCDPISGHTALYWYRQSLGQGPEFLIYFQGTGAADDSGLPNDRFFAVRPEGSVSTLKIQRTERGDSAVYLCASSPGSSPSTDTQYFGPGTRLTVL.